This T cell receptor (beta chain) emerged from a study of OX40 agonist ivuxolimab in advanced cancers. Concerning the study at large: Ivuxolimab, which targeted the costimulatory receptor OX40 (CD134), was an agonistic, fully human IgG2 monoclonal antibody. Peripheral TCRbeta sequencing aimed to test whether ivuxolimab altered TCR sequence diversity and caused clonal T-cell expansion. The dose-escalation cohort was about 83% male with a mean age of about 60 years, ranging from 23 to 79. Partial responses occurred in three dose-escalation patients: two with cutaneous melanoma and one with hepatocellular carcinoma. Intravenous ivuxolimab was administered to patients every 2 weeks at six dose levels: 0.01, 0.1, 0.3, 1.5, 3 and 10 mg/kg. Among the approximately 50 dose-escalation patients, about 19 had hepatocellular carcinoma, roughly 15 melanoma, 9 renal cell carcinoma and 9 head and neck cancer. The monotherapy dose-escalation portion (N of about 47 patients) of the phase I ivuxolimab trial is reported in the paper. Patients were allowed to have had prior anti-PD-1, anti-PD-L1 or anti-CTLA-4 therapy, and 40% to 45% of the dose-escalation patients had previously received checkpoint inhibitors.

The research as a whole found: Partial responders in the 0.1-3.0 mg/kg groups had among the lowest normalized peripheral clonal expansion, especially among CD8+ T cells. Clonal expansion of both CD4+ and CD8+ blood T cells was observed from baseline to week 6 at doses 0.1 to 3.0 mg/kg. Low levels of normalized T-cell clonal expansion were also seen in some patients who did not respond. Antigen specificity was not determined for the clonally expanded peripheral T cells. After ivuxolimab, expanded clones were on average more numerous among CD8+ T cells than among CD4+ T cells.

In the germline V gene (reference sequence), CDR1 corresponds to LNHDA and CDR2 to SQIVND. The CDR3 starts with the cysteine, ends with the phenylalanine, and has 14 residues. CDR3 DNA is the only sequence kept; it has 42 bases, read in frame from the first base. Cut back by 4 bases and 9 bases, the V and J ends lie 16 bases apart. For sequencing of the TCRbeta CDR3 region, genomic DNA was extracted from the sorted cells. The immunoSEQ Assay was used to sequence the TCRbeta CDR3 regions. TCRdb holds this immuneACCESS table with in-frame rearrangements only. Some clones are missing; in checked studies, unresolved V genes explain under half, and the rest has no known cause. Within this sample are tens of thousands of clones, with about 86% of them counted one time only. Jointly, the top ten make up roughly 6% of the sample. Patients with autoimmune disease history or receiving systemic immunosuppression were excluded from the trial. Peripheral blood for TCR sequencing was collected from all dose cohorts at baseline, on cycle 4 day 1, and on cycle 7 day 1. The samples were drawn from a first-in-human, open-label, multicenter phase I dose-escalation trial of ivuxolimab. The trial enrolled adults with locally advanced or metastatic head and neck squamous cell, hepatocellular, melanoma or renal cell carcinoma. Before TCR sequencing, CD4+ T cells and CD8+ T cells were sorted from peripheral blood as separate populations.

In its sample, this clone was seen once. Its antigen is currently not known. Within one base of it there is no much larger clone, and no base qualities were kept. The chain links TRBV19 with TRBJ1-5; the D segment could be TRBD1, given 6 matching bases. This clonotype originated in an adult with an advanced solid tumor such as melanoma, head and neck, liver or kidney cancer. The starting material was CD4+ or CD8+ T cells sorted from blood, obtained in a trial of the OX40 agonist ivuxolimab. The DNA reads as follows: TGTGCCAGTAGTACCACAGGGACGTCATCGCCCCAGCATTTT. It specifies CASSTTGTSSPQHF.